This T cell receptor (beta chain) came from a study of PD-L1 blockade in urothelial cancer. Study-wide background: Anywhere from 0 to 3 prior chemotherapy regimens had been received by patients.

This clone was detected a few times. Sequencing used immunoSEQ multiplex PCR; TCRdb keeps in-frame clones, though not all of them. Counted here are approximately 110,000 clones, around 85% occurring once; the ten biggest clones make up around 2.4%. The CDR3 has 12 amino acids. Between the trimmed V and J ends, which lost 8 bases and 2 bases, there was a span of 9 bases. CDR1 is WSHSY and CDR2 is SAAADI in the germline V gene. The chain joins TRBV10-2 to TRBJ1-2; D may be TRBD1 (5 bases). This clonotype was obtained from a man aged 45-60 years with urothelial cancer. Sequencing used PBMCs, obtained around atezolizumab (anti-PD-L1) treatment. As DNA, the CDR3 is TGCGCCAGCCGGGGGGAAAACTATGGCTACACCTTC. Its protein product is CASRGENYGYTF.